The sequence of this T cell receptor (beta chain) was determined in a study of T cells in Graves' hyperthyroidism and ophthalmopathy. Study overall: Peripheral blood sampling occurred at initial diagnosis, before any treatment. Findings of the study overall: Ophthalmopathy was told apart from stable hyperthyroidism by a 13 V-J model. Blood samples included most of the expanded thyroid clonotypes exceeding 0.001.

In its sample, this clonotype was seen many times. The antigen is not known. Diagnoses were made from clinical symptoms, serum measures (thyroxine and TRAb), thyroid ultrasound and orbital computed tomography. Amplification of TCR beta CDR3 regions used RNA as the template. With the HTBI primer set, the TCR CDR3 went through a first round of RT-PCR. MiXCR was run by TCRdb on the multiplex PCR reads, yielding one entry per CDR3 protein. Of hundreds of thousands of distinct CDR3 sequences detected, approximately 16% appear once; the ten largest clones hold around 30%. The CDR3 runs 15 residues. Deletions cut 0 bases from V and 6 bases from J, with 13 bases between. Germline V gene lookup returns CDR1 LGHDT and CDR2 YNNKEL (reference sequence).

The V call is TRBV3-1, the J call TRBJ2-3, with a possible D match to TRBD2 (7 bases). What was sequenced was blood. The sequence came from a woman under 30 with Graves' ophthalmopathy. CDR3 protein: CASSQDAGAGDTQYF. The CDR3 DNA is TGTGCCAGCAGCCAAGATGCGGGGGCGGGGGATACGCAGTATTTT.